The 13 T cell receptor beta chains given below trace back to one sample, sequenced in a study of T-cell reconstitution after alpha-beta-depleted transplantation in children. Unique molecular identifiers tagged the TCRbeta library. TCRdb redid the calling of the PCR reads with MiXCR, one entry per CDR3 protein. The data hold some 80,000 distinct CDR3 sequences, with around 18% observed a single time. This specimen consisted of PBMCs, mostly from graft donor cells, obtained 360 days after TCRalphabeta/CD19-depleted stem cell transplant. The source is a male patient between 2 and 10 years old who had a stem cell transplant for acute lymphoblastic leukemia, so the T cells may come from the graft donor.

The CDR3 DNA follows: TGTGCCAGCACGAAGGTCCGTAACAATGAGCAGTTCTTC. It specifies CASTKVRNNEQFF. This rearrangement joins TRBV12-3 or TRBV12-4 to TRBJ2-1; no clear D. V lost 7 bases and J 5 bases, leaving 12 bases between the germline ends. The CDR3 consists of 13 residues.

This clonotype is medium-sized. This chain links TRBV4-2 with TRBJ2-3; 9 bases are shared with TRBD2. V gave up 3 bases and J gave up 6 bases; unmatched junction bases: 28. This CDR3 region has 22 residues. The germline V gene has CDR1 LGHNA and CDR2 YNFKEQ. In DNA, the CDR3 is TGTGCCAGCAGCCAGACGTCGGGGAAGACTAGCGGTTCTCAAGGCTACGCGGATACGCAGTATTTT. Translation gives CASSQTSGKTSGSQGYADTQYF.

This clonotype was found a few times. The rearrangement uses TRBV24-1 and TRBJ2-7; tentatively, D is TRBD1 (5 bases). Trimming left V 10 bases short and J 0 bases short, with 9 bases between. The CDR3 is made up of 12 amino acids. From germline, CDR1 is KGHDR and CDR2 SFDVKD. In DNA, the CDR3 is TGTGCCACTTCGGACACCTCCTACGAGCAGTACTTC. Amino acids: CATSDTSYEQYF.

This chain connects TRBV7-6 to TRBJ2-5, with D unclear. V lost 5 bases to trimming and J lost 7 bases, with 14 bases between them. This CDR3 is built from 13 residues. In germline, CDR1 is SGHVS, CDR2 FNYEAQ. The chain's CDR3 is CASSPGRAGTQYF. The CDR3 nucleotides read TGTGCCAGCAGCCCAGGACGCGCAGGGACCCAGTACTTC.

The rearrangement links TRBV5-1 to TRBJ2-2, with D tentatively TRBD1 (5 bases). CDR1 is SGHRS, CDR2 YFSETQ, per germline. The ends were cut back, 0 bases at V and 0 bases at J, with 9 bases in the middle. The CDR3 runs 16 residues. CDR3: CASSLGAGSNTGELFF. In nucleotides, the CDR3 is TGCGCCAGCAGCTTGGGCGCAGGGTCGAACACCGGGGAGCTGTTTTTT. The full variable domain, its missing parts supplied by reference TRBV5-1 and TRBJ2-2, is KAGVTQTPRYLIKTRGQQVTLSCSPISGHRSVSWYQQTPGQGLQFLFEYFSETQRNKGNFPGRFSGRQFSNSRSEMNVSTLELGDSALYLCASSLGAGSNTGELFFGEGSRLTVL.

The rearrangement uses TRBV11-3 and TRBJ2-1, with 8 bases aligning to TRBD2. V lost 3 bases to trimming and J lost 4 bases; unmatched junction nucleotides: 2. CDR3 size: 14 residues. Germline V gene sequence: CDR1 SGHNT, CDR2 YENEEA. In DNA, the CDR3 is TGTGCCAGCAGCTTCCTAGCGGGTTACAATGAGCAGTTCTTC. Translating gives CASSFLAGYNEQFF.

This clonotype was observed a few times. This chain joins TRBV7-9 and TRBJ2-3; a possible D gene is TRBD1 (6 bases). Germline V gene sequence: CDR1 SEHNR, CDR2 FQNEAQ (reference sequence). V was pared by 3 bases and J by 5 bases, with 9 bases between. This CDR3 region has 13 residues. CDR3 region: CASSLIRGDTQYF. In DNA, the CDR3 is TGTGCCAGCAGCTTGATCAGGGGAGATACGCAGTATTTT.

A few counts support this clonotype. This rearrangement joins TRBV2 to TRBJ2-1, with 9 nucleotides matching TRBD2. CDR1 SNHLY and CDR2 FYNNEI come from the germline V gene. Germline trimming cut 0 bases from V and 2 bases from J; bases unmatched to any gene: 2. This CDR3 is built from 16 residues. CDR3 nucleotides: TGTGCCAGCAGTGAAGCGGGACTAGCTCCCTACAATGAGCAGTTCTTC. Its protein product is CASSEAGLAPYNEQFF.

In DNA, the CDR3 is TGCAGCGCCAAGACTAGCGGGATCTACAATGAGCAGTTCTTC. Translating it yields CSAKTSGIYNEQFF. The chain links TRBV29-1 to TRBJ2-1; 11 positions match TRBD2. V was clipped by 7 bases and J by 3 bases; unmatched bases: 5. The V gene's germline CDR1 is SQVTM and CDR2 ANQGSEA. CDR3 size: 14 residues.

Ten or more counts support this clonotype. The V and J genes are TRBV11-2 and TRBJ2-1, with 16 bases fitting TRBD2. Trimming took 5 bases from V and 4 from J; bases not matched to a gene: 5. Per the germline V gene, CDR1 is SGHAT and CDR2 is FQNNGV. This CDR3 is built from 17 residues. CDR3 region: CASSLGTSGRAYNEQFF. The DNA for the CDR3 is TGTGCCAGCAGCCTGGGGACTAGCGGGAGGGCTTACAATGAGCAGTTCTTC.

The CDR3: CASSDGRREWFNEQFF. Here the CDR3 DNA reads TGTGCCAGCAGCGATGGTCGGCGGGAGTGGTTCAATGAGCAGTTCTTC. V gene TRBV6-2 or TRBV6-3 combines with J gene TRBJ2-1, with 7 bases that match TRBD2. After removal of 6 bases from V and 6 bases from J, the junction contained 14 bases not matched to a gene. The CDR3 is made up of 16 amino acids. Germline V gene lookup returns CDR1 MNHEY and CDR2 SVGEGT.

This chain connects TRBV27 to TRBJ2-2; tentatively, D is TRBD2 (5 bases). Trimming pared 11 bases from V and 6 bases from J, leaving 22 bases between. The CDR3 is 15 residues long. Germline CDR1 MNHEY, CDR2 SMNVEV (reference sequence). The CDR3: CARSVPSTYAGELFF. In nucleotides, the CDR3 is TGTGCCCGCTCGGTACCTAGCACCTATGCCGGGGAGCTGTTTTTT.

The table lists this clonotype with a few counts. This rearrangement joins TRBV6-5 to TRBJ1-1; tentatively, D is TRBD1 (6 bases). Germline loops: CDR1 MNHEY, CDR2 SVGAGI. Trimming stripped 10 bases from V and 3 bases from J, with 12 bases between. This CDR3 contains 12 residues. CDR3 bases: TGTGCCACCGCCAGGGGTCACACTGAAGCTTTCTTT. It encodes CATARGHTEAFF.